A selection of T cell receptor beta chains follows, all from one sample in a study of T cells in narcolepsy. Profiling relied on immunoSEQ multiplex PCR, and the TCRdb table lists in-frame clones only, not all of them. The sample lists 20,000 to 30,000 clones; 85% were seen once. Sequencing was carried out using CD45RA- memory CD4+ T cells from PBMCs. The receptors here all came from a human donor with narcolepsy. The CDR3 runs from the conserved cysteine through the conserved F or W. D genes are given only for firm matches. Size values are once, few and many counts, or a class for expanded clones, and some rows have none.

TRBV7-3	TRBJ2-3	TRBD1	NA	CASSLGQGLVTDTQYF	TGTGCCAGCAGCTTAGGACAGGGTTTAGTAACAGATACGCAGTATTTT
TRBV4-2	TRBJ2-3	NA	NA	CASSQEGAEISTDTQYF	TGTGCCAGCAGCCAAGAGGGGGCCGAGATTAGCACAGATACGCAGTATTTT
TRBV7-6	TRBJ1-5	TRBD1	NA	CASSQSGGLQPQHF	TGTGCCAGCAGCCAATCAGGGGGGCTGCAGCCCCAGCATTTT
TRBV29-1	TRBJ2-1	NA	NA	CSAETNPYEQFF	TGCAGCGCAGAGACTAATCCGTACGAGCAGTTCTTC
TRBV6-6	TRBJ2-7	TRBD2	NA	CASSYGTSGYEQYF	TGTGCCAGCAGTTACGGGACTAGCGGATACGAGCAGTACTTC
TRBV28	TRBJ2-7	TRBD2	NA	CASSLEAGVREQYF	TGTGCCAGCAGTTTAGAGGCGGGAGTTCGGGAGCAGTACTTC
TRBV19	TRBJ2-7	NA	NA	CASSITGSQSYEQYF	TGTGCCAGTAGTATTACCGGGAGCCAGTCCTACGAGCAGTACTTC
TRBV2	TRBJ1-5	NA	NA	CASSGINRDQPQHF	TGTGCCAGCAGTGGGATTAACAGGGATCAGCCCCAGCATTTT
TRBV30	TRBJ1-4	NA	NA	CAWSVRAGGPEKLFF	TGTGCCTGGAGTGTAAGGGCTGGGGGCCCTGAAAAACTGTTTTTT
TRBV5-8	TRBJ2-1	NA	NA	CASSETGYNEQFF	TGTGCCAGCAGCGAGACTGGCTACAATGAGCAGTTCTTC
TRBV5-1	TRBJ1-1	TRBD1	NA	CASSLESRQGEAFF	TGCGCCAGCAGCTTGGAATCCAGACAGGGTGAAGCTTTCTTT
TRBV11-1	TRBJ2-1	NA	NA	CASSLEAGLLNEQFF	TGTGCCAGCAGCTTAGAGGCGGGACTTTTAAATGAGCAGTTCTTC
TRBV7-6	TRBJ1-5	NA	once	CASSSGNRASNQPQHF	TGTGCCAGCAGCTCTGGAAACAGGGCTAGCAATCAGCCCCAGCATTTT
TRBV4-2	TRBJ1-5	TRBD1	NA	CASSQGGTGDQPQHF	TGTGCCAGCAGCCAAGGCGGGACAGGAGATCAGCCCCAGCATTTT
TRBV4-1	TRBJ1-4	TRBD1	NA	CASSQGATGTGGEKLFF	TGCGCCAGCAGCCAAGGGGCGACCGGGACAGGGGGAGAAAAACTGTTTTTT
TRBV5-8	TRBJ2-3	NA	NA	CASRSSGTDTQYF	TGTGCCAGCAGGTCCTCTGGCACAGATACGCAGTATTTT